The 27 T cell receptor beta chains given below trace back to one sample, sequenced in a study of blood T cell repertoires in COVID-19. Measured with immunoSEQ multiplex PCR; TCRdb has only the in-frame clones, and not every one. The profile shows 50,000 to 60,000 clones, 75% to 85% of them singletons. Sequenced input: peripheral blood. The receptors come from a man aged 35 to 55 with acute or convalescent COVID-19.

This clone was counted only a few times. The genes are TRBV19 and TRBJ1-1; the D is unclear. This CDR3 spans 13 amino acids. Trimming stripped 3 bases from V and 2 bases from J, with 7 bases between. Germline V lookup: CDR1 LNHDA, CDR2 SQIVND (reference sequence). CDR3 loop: CASSINKNTEAFF. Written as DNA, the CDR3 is TGTGCCAGTAGTATTAACAAAAACACTGAAGCTTTCTTT.

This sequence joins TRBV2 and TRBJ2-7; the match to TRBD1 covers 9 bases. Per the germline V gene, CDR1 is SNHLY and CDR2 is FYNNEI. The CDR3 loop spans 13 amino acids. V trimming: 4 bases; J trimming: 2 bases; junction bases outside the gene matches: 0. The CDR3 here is CASSGDRAYEQYF. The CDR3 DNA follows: TGTGCCAGCAGTGGGGACAGGGCCTACGAGCAGTACTTC.

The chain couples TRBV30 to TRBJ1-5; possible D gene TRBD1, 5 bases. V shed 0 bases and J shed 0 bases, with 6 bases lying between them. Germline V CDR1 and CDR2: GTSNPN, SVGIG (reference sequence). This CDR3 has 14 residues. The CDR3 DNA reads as TGTGCCTGGAGTGTAGGGGTTAGCAATCAGCCCCAGCATTTT. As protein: CAWSVGVSNQPQHF.

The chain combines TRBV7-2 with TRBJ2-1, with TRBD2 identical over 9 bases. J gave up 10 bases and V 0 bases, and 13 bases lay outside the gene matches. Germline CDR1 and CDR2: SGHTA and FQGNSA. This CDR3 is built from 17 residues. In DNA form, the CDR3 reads TGTGCCAGCAGCTTAGCCGGGGTTGCGGGGGGGCTGGGAGAGCAGTTCTTC. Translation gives CASSLAGVAGGLGEQFF.

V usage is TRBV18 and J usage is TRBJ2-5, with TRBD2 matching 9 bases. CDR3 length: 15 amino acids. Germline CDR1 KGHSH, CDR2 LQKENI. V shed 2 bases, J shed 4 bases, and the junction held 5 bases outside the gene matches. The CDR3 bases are TGTGCCAGCTCACCATTAGCGGGGGCGGGAGAGACCCAGTACTTC. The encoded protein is CASSPLAGAGETQYF.

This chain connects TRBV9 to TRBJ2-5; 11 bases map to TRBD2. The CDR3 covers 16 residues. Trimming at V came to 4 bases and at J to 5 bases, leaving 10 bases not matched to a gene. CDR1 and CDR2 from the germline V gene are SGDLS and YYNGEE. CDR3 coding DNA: TGTGCCAGCAGCCAGAGAGGACTAGCGGGTTGGGAGACCCAGTACTTC. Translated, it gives CASSQRGLAGWETQYF.

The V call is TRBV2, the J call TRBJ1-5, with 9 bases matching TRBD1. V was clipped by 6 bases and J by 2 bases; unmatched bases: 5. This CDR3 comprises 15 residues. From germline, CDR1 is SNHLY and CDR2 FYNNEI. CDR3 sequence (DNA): TGTGCCAGCAGGGGGACAGGGAAGGGCAATCAGCCCCAGCATTTT. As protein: CASRGTGKGNQPQHF.

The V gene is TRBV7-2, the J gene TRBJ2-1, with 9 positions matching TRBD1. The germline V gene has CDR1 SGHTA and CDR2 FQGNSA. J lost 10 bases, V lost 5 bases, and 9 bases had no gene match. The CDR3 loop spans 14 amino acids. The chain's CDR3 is CASSPMGQGGEQFF. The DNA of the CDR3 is TGTGCCAGCAGCCCAATGGGACAGGGTGGGGAGCAGTTCTTC.

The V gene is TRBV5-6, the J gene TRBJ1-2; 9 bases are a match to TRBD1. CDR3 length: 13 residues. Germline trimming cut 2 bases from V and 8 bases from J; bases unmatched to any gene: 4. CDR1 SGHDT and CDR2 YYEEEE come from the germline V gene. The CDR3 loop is CASSFWDRVGYTF. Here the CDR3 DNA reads TGTGCCAGCAGCTTTTGGGACAGGGTAGGCTACACCTTC.

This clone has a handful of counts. CDR3 sequence reads: CASSFGVNRGVRAGYTF. The CDR3 nucleotides read TGTGCCAGCAGCTTCGGGGTTAACAGGGGGGTCCGGGCTGGCTACACCTTC. The rearrangement joins TRBV5-4 to TRBJ1-2, with 8 bases lining up with TRBD1. This CDR3 contains 17 residues. Looked up from germline, CDR1 is SGHNT and CDR2 is YYREEE (reference sequence). Trimming removed 2 bases from V and 7 bases from J; junction bases left unmatched: 16.

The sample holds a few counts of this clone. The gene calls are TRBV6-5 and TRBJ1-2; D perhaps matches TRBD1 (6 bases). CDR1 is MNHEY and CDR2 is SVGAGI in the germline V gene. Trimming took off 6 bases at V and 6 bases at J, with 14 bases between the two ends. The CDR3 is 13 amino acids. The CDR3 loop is CASSSRGVDGYTF. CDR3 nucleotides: TGTGCCAGCAGCTCCAGGGGAGTAGATGGCTACACCTTC.

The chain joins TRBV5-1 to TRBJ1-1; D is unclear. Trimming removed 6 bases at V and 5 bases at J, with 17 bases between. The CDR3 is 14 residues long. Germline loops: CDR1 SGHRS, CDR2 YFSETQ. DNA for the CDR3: TGCGCCAGCATCCCAACCGCCGGAGGGACTGAAGCTTTCTTT. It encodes CASIPTAGGTEAFF.

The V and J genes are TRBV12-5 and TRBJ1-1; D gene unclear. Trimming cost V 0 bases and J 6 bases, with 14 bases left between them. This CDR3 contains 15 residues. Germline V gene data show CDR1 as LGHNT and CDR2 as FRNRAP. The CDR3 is CASGLVPTGSPEAFF. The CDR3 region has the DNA TGTGCTAGTGGTTTGGTACCGACGGGGTCTCCTGAAGCTTTCTTT. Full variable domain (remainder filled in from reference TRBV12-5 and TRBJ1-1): DARVTQTPRHKVTEMGQEVTMRCQPILGHNTVFWYRQTMMQGLELLAYFRNRAPLDDSGMPKDRFSAEMPDATLATLKIQPSEPRDSAVYFCASGLVPTGSPEAFFGQGTRLTVV.

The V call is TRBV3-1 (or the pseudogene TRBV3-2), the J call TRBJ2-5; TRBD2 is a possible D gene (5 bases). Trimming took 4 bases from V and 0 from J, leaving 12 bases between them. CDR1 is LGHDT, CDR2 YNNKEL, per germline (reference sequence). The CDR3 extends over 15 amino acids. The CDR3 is CASSLGSQNQETQYF. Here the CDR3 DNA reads TGTGCCAGCAGCCTTGGGAGCCAGAACCAAGAGACCCAGTACTTC.

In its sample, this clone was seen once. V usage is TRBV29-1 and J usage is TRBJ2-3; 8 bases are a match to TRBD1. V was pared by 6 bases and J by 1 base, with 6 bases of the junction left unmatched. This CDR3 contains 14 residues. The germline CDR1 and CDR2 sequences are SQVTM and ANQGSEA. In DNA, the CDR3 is TGCAGCGTCAGCAGGGGGCCAGGCACAGATACGCAGTATTTT. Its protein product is CSVSRGPGTDTQYF.

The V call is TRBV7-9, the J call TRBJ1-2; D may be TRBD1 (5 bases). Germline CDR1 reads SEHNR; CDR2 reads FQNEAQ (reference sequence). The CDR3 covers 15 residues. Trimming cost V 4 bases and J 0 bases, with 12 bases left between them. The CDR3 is CASSWPGTSNYGYTF. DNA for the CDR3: TGTGCCAGCAGCTGGCCCGGGACTTCTAACTATGGCTACACCTTC.

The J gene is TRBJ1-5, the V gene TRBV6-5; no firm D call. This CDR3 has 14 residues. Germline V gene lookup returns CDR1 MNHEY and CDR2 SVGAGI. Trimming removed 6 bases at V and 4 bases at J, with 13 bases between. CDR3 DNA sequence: TGTGCCAGCAGCGTTAACAGAGGGAATCAGCCCCAGCATTTT. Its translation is CASSVNRGNQPQHF.

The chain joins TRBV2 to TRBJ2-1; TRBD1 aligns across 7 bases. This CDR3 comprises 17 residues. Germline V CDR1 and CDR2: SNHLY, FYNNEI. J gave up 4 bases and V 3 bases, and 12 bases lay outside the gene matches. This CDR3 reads CASSDGTGASLYNEQFF. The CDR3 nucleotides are TGTGCCAGCAGTGACGGAACAGGGGCGTCGTTATACAATGAGCAGTTCTTC.

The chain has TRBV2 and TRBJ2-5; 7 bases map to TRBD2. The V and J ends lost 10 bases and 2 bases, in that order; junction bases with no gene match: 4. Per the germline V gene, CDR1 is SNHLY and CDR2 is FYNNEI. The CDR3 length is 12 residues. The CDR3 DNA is TGTGCCATCCGGGACTATCAAGAGACCCAGTACTTC. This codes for CAIRDYQETQYF.

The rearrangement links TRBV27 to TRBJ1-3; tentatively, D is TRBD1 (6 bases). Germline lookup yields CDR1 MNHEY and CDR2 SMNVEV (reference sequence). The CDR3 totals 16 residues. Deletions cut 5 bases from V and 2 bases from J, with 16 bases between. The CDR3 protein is CASSPWVAGAGNTIYF. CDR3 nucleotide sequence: TGTGCCAGCAGTCCATGGGTGGCAGGGGCTGGAAACACCATATATTTT.

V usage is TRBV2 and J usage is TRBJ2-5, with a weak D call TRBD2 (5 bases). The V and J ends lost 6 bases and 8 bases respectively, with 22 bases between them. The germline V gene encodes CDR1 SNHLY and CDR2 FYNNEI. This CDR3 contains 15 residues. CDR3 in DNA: TGTGCCAGCAGCGCCCGAGGGTCCGCAAAGGGCACCCAGTACTTC. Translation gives CASSARGSAKGTQYF.

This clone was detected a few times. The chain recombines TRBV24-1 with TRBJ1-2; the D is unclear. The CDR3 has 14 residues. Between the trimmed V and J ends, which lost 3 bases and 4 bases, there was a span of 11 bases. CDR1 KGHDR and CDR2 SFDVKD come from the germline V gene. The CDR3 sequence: CATSDTSQLYGYTF. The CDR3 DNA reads TGTGCCACCAGTGATACGTCACAGCTCTATGGCTACACCTTC.

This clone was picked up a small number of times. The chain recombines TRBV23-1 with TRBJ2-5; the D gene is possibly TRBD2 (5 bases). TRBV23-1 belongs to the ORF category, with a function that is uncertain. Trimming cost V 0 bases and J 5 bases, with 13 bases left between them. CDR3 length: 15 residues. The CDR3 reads CASSQSRGPPETQYF. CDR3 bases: TGCGCCAGCAGTCAATCCCGAGGGCCGCCCGAGACCCAGTACTTC.

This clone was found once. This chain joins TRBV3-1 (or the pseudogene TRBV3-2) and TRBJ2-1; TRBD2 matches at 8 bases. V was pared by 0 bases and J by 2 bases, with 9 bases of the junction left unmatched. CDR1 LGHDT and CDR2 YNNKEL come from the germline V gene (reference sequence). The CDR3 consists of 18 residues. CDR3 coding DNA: TGTGCCAGCAGCCAAGATCGTGTCGGGGGGGCGACCTACAATGAGCAGTTCTTC. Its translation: CASSQDRVGGATYNEQFF.

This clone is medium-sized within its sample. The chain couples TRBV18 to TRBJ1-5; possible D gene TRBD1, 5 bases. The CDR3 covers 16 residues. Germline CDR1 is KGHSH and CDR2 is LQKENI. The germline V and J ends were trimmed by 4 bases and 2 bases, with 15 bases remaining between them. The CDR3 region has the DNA TGTGCCAGCTCACGGACCTCAGGGCTGGGCAATCAGCCCCAGCATTTT. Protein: CASSRTSGLGNQPQHF.

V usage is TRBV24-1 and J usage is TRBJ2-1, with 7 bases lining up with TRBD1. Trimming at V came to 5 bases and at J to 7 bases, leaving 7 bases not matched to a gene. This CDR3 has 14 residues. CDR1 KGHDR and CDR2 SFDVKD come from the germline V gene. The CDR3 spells CATSAAGGANEQFF. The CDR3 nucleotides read TGTGCCACCAGTGCGGCAGGGGGTGCGAATGAGCAGTTCTTC.

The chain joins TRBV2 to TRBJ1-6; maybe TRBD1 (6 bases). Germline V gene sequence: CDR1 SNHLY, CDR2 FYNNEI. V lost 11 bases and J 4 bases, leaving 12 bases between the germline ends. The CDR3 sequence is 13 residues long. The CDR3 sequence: CAGHRVYNSPLHF. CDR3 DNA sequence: TGTGCCGGACACAGGGTTTATAATTCACCCCTCCACTTT.